This TCR beta chain was obtained from a study of blood T cells in healthy people across ages. Whole-study context: Template switching recovered approximately one barcoded beta molecule for every two T cells.

Regarding this clonotype: Its antigen is as yet unknown.

Whole-study results and caveats: Estimates drawn from one million T cells were deemed to understate diversity. TCR beta diversity per million T cells fell roughly linearly with age. It was the long-lived donors that had more naive CD4+ cells and higher diversity than aged donors.

The germline gives CDR1 LGHDT, CDR2 YNNKEL (reference sequence). CDR3 length: 16 amino acids. Next came a second PCR, run for about 6 to 12 cycles, which used a sample-barcoded 5' primer along with a J-beta primer mix. From the 5' RACE reads, TCRdb called clonotypes with MiXCR, one entry per CDR3 protein. The data contain some 640,000 distinct CDR3 sequences, under 30% of them singletons. The chain links TRBV3-1 to TRBJ2-1; TRBD2 agrees at 8 bases. The J call may be incorrect, as the DNA end agrees better with TRBJ2-7. This TCR was sampled from an elderly woman in good health. Sequencing was carried out using blood. The CDR3 region is CASSPGGGSSYNEQYF. The CDR3 bases are TGTGCCAGCAGCCCGGGGGGGGGAAGCTCCTACAATGAGCAGTACTTC.